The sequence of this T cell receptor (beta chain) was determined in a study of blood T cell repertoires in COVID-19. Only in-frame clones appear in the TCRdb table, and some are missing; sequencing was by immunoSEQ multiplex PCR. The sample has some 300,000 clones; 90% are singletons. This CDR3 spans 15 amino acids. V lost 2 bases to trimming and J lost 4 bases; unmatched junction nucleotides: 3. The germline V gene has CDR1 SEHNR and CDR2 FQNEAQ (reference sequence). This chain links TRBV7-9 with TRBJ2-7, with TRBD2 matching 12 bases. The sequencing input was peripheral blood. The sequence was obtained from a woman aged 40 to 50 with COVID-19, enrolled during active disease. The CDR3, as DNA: TGTGCCAGCAGCTTACTAGCGGGAGGGCCATACGAGCAGTACTTC. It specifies CASSLLAGGPYEQYF.